The clone carrying this T cell receptor (beta chain) was observed a handful of times. Authors' methods: Scientists estimated how many nucleated cells there were by amplifying reference gene primers. Profiled with immunoSEQ multiplex PCR; TCRdb holds only in-frame clones, not every one. The V and J calls and clone size were taken over from that table, and D and trimming were inferred from the DNA. This table holds 110,000 or so clones, 85% to 90% found once. CDR1 is ENHRY and CDR2 is SYGVKD in the germline V gene. There are 17 residues in the CDR3. J was trimmed by 5 bases and V by 2 bases; bases with no gene match: 12. The sample is drawn from a study of blood T cell repertoires in COVID-19. Study-wide context: Researchers got acute and convalescent COVID-19 samples from the United States, Italy and Spain. Sources were T cells, B-cell-depleted T cells, or PBMCs; the material itself was cDNA or gDNA.

This TCR was recovered from a woman aged 45-59 years with acute or convalescent COVID-19. The sample was peripheral blood. The chain is built from TRBV10-3 and TRBJ1-1, with 9 bases that match TRBD1. This CDR3 is CAISEPKGQGERTEAFF. CDR3 nucleotides: TGTGCCATCAGTGAGCCGAAGGGACAGGGAGAAAGGACTGAAGCTTTCTTT.